This T cell receptor (beta chain) was recovered during a study of blood T cell repertoires in COVID-19. Study-level background: The cDNA or gDNA used as material had been derived from T cells, B-cell-depleted T cells, or PBMCs.

The table lists this clone with a count of one. Sequenced by immunoSEQ multiplex PCR; TCRdb stores in-frame clones only, minus some. The data contain roughly 59,000 clones, 70% to 85% of them singletons. The CDR3 covers 13 residues. Trimming cost V 4 bases and J 0 bases, with 7 bases left between them. The germline V gene has CDR1 SGHKS and CDR2 YYEKEE (reference sequence). Source material: peripheral blood. V and J are TRBV5-5 and TRBJ1-2; D is undetermined. This receptor was obtained from a human donor in a cohort sampled during active COVID-19. The CDR3 spells CASSISANYGYTF. In DNA form, the CDR3 reads TGTGCCAGCAGCATTAGTGCTAACTATGGCTACACCTTC.